A selection of T cell receptor beta chains follows, all from one sample in a study of cytomegalovirus exposure and HLA in healthy donors. Method: immunoSEQ multiplex PCR; TCRdb's copy keeps in-frame clones and lacks some. The table records over 65,000 clones, about 68% of them present only once. The specimen was PBMCs. These receptors all come from a woman aged 45-65 years in good health and CMV-seropositive. Both conserved end residues are part of each CDR3. Each record gives: D gene, clone size, J gene, V gene, CDR3 DNA, CDR3 protein. A D gene is named only where the DNA matches it firmly. Not every row has a clone size; where given, it reads once, few, many or a size class.

TRBD2 | - | TRBJ2-3 | TRBV5-1 | TGCGCCAGCAGCGGCTACGGGACTAGCGGCACAGATACGCAGTATTTT | CASSGYGTSGTDTQYF
- | - | TRBJ1-2 | TRBV7-9 | TGTGCCAGCAGACTGGGCGGGGGCCCCTATGGCTACACCTTC | CASRLGGGPYGYTF
- | - | TRBJ2-5 | TRBV7-3 | TGTGCCAGCAGCTCCACCGGGTCGGCGGAGACCCAGTACTTC | CASSSTGSAETQYF
TRBD2 | - | TRBJ2-1 | TRBV6-4 | TGTGCCAGCAGTGAGTCTAGCGGGGGGAATGAGCAGTTCTTC | CASSESSGGNEQFF
- | few | TRBJ1-2 | TRBV6-1 | TGTGCCAGCGCTTGGGGGGGGTACTATGGCTACACCTTC | CASAWGGYYGYTF
TRBD1 | - | TRBJ2-4 | TRBV9 | TGTGCCAGCAGCGTGGGACAGGCCAAAAACATTCAGTACTTC | CASSVGQAKNIQYF
- | - | TRBJ2-4 | TRBV5-1 | TGCGCCAGCAGGAGTCTACCCTCTGTCATTCAGTACTTC | CASRSLPSVIQYF
- | - | TRBJ1-2 | TRBV5-1 | TGCGCCAGCAGCCCGAGCGGGAAATCGAACTATGGCTACACCTTC | CASSPSGKSNYGYTF
- | - | TRBJ2-3 | TRBV29-1 | TGCAGCGTTGATCAGGGGCCCACAGATACGCAGTATTTT | CSVDQGPTDTQYF
- | - | TRBJ2-1 | TRBV11-1 | TGTGCCAGCAGCTCTAGAACTATCGGCTATGAGCAGTTCTTC | CASSSRTIGYEQFF
- | - | TRBJ2-5 | TRBV11-2 | TGTGCCAGCAGCTCAGCGCGTGAGACCCAGTACTTC | CASSSARETQYF
- | few | TRBJ2-5 | TRBV18 | TGTGCCAGCTCACCAGGAGAAGAGACCCAGTACTTC | CASSPGEETQYF
- | - | TRBJ2-5 | TRBV11-2 | TGTGCCAGCAGCTCCTCAGCGACCCAAGAGACCCAGTACTTC | CASSSSATQETQYF
- | - | TRBJ2-7 | TRBV19 | TGTGCCAGTAGTATGGACCCTACAGGGAACTCCTACGAGCAGTACTTC | CASSMDPTGNSYEQYF
- | once | TRBJ1-1 | TRBV13 | TGTGCCAGCAGCCCTCAGGCGCAGAACACTGAAGCTTTCTTT | CASSPQAQNTEAFF
TRBD1 | - | TRBJ1-1 | TRBV27 | TGTGCCAGCAGTTACAGGACAGGGCCAAAATCCTACACTGAAGCTTTCTTT | CASSYRTGPKSYTEAFF
- | - | TRBJ1-1 | TRBV10-1 | TGCGCCAGCAGTGAGTCGGGGGGTGAGGGGGCTTTCTTT | CASSESGGEGAFF
TRBD2 | - | TRBJ2-3 | TRBV2 | TGTGCCAGCAGCGTAGCGGGGGCGCTCACAGATACGCAGTATTTT | CASSVAGALTDTQYF
- | - | TRBJ1-6 | TRBV5-1 | TGCGCCAGCAGCTTGGCAGGAAGCTCCTATAATTCACCCCTCCACTTT | CASSLAGSSYNSPLHF
- | - | TRBJ1-1 | TRBV29-1 | TGCAGCGACGAAGGCCTCAGGGAAGCTTTCTTT | CSDEGLREAFF
TRBD1 | - | TRBJ1-4 | TRBV5-1 | TGCGCCAGCAGCTGGGGGACAGGGGGTGATGAAAAACTGTTTTTT | CASSWGTGGDEKLFF
TRBD1 | - | TRBJ1-5 | TRBV19 | TGTGCCAGTAGAAAGACAGGGCGTACCAATCAGCCCCAGCATTTT | CASRKTGRTNQPQHF
TRBD2 | - | TRBJ2-3 | TRBV27 | TGTGCCAGCAGGCTGACTAGCGGGGGGACACTTAACCAGTATTTT | CASRLTSGGTLNQYF
- | - | TRBJ1-1 | TRBV9 | TGTGCCAGCAGCGTTTCTCGTTTTGGCCACACTGAAGCTTTCTTT | CASSVSRFGHTEAFF
TRBD1 | - | TRBJ2-3 | TRBV9 | TGTGCCAGCAGCGTCGTGGGACAGGGTGGAGATACGCAGTATTTT | CASSVVGQGGDTQYF
- | - | TRBJ1-3 | TRBV5-5 | TGTGCCAGCAGCTACACGGCGGTGGACACCATATATTTT | CASSYTAVDTIYF
TRBD1 | - | TRBJ1-1 | TRBV30 | TGTGCCTGGGCCAGACAGGGGAACACTGAAGCTTTCTTT | CAWARQGNTEAFF
- | - | TRBJ1-1 | TRBV9 | TGTGCCAGCAGCGTAAGCAGGGACACTGAAGCTTTCTTT | CASSVSRDTEAFF
- | - | TRBJ1-1 | TRBV7-9 | TGTTCCAGCAGTCGGACACTAAACACTGAAGCTTTCTTT | CSSSRTLNTEAFF
TRBD1 | - | TRBJ2-7 | TRBV19 | TGTGCCAGTAGTATAGCGGACAGGGCAGTCTACGAGCAGTACTTC | CASSIADRAVYEQYF
- | few | TRBJ1-2 | TRBV7-9 | TGTGCCAGCAGTCAATACGAGGTTGAGGGCTACACCTTC | CASSQYEVEGYTF
- | - | TRBJ2-3 | TRBV11-2 | TGTGCCAGCAGCTCTCAGCTAGCTACAGATACGCAGTATTTT | CASSSQLATDTQYF
- | once | TRBJ2-3 | TRBV9 | TGTGCCAGCAGCGTAGATCTTAGCGCAGGCACAGATACGCAGTATTTT | CASSVDLSAGTDTQYF
TRBD1 | - | TRBJ1-2 | TRBV7-6 | TGTGCCAGCAGCCCCGACCCAGGGGGGCCTTATGGCTACACCTTC | CASSPDPGGPYGYTF
- | - | TRBJ2-3 | TRBV7-3 | TGTGCCAGCAGCCCCGGGTCAGCAAATAGAGATACGCAGTATTTT | CASSPGSANRDTQYF
- | - | TRBJ2-3 | TRBV9 | TGTGCCAGCAGCGCGGGGGGCACAGATACGCAGTATTTT | CASSAGGTDTQYF
TRBD2 | - | TRBJ2-3 | TRBV28 | TGTGCCAGCAGTTTCTCAGCCGGGGGGGCGAACACAGATACGCAGTATTTT | CASSFSAGGANTDTQYF
- | - | TRBJ1-2 | TRBV11-2 | TGTGCCAGCAGCTTTGGGGGGAACTATGGCTACACCTTC | CASSFGGNYGYTF
- | - | TRBJ1-1 | TRBV5-1 | TGCGCCAGCCCCCTCCCGGGTTACAGGACCTTGACCACTGAAGCTTTCTTT | CASPLPGYRTLTTEAFF
TRBD1 | few | TRBJ2-3 | TRBV9 | TGTGCCAGCAGCAACAGGGGTTTGACAGATACGCAGTATTTT | CASSNRGLTDTQYF
- | - | TRBJ2-3 | TRBV10-2 | TGCGCCAGCAGCCTCGACAGCCCTAGCACAGATACGCAGTATTTT | CASSLDSPSTDTQYF
- | medium-sized | TRBJ2-7 | TRBV5-1 | TGCGCCAGCAGCCCGGGGGACCGCTCCTACGAGCAGTACTTC | CASSPGDRSYEQYF
TRBD1 | - | TRBJ1-1 | TRBV6-5 | TGTGCCACCTTGTCAAGGGGGCTTGGTGAAGCTTTCTTT | CATLSRGLGEAFF
- | - | TRBJ1-5 | TRBV19 | TGTGCCAGTAGCCTCGGGGGGCAGGGTCAGCCCCAGCATTTT | CASSLGGQGQPQHF
- | - | TRBJ2-7 | TRBV19 | TGTGCCAGTAGTCCCTTGACAGGCTCCTACGAGCAGTACTTC | CASSPLTGSYEQYF
TRBD1 | few | TRBJ2-1 | TRBV9 | TGTGCCAGCAGCGAGGGGACAGACAATGAGCAGTTCTTC | CASSEGTDNEQFF
- | - | TRBJ2-3 | TRBV5-6 | TGTGCCAGCAGCTTGGGGCGGGAATTGACTGGTACGCAGTATTTT | CASSLGRELTGTQYF
TRBD1 | - | TRBJ1-1 | TRBV27 | TGTGCCATCCGAGGGGGCGCGGACACTGAAGCTTTCTTT | CAIRGGADTEAFF
TRBD2 | - | TRBJ2-5 | TRBV11-2 | TGTGCCAGCAGCTCCCACCTATGGGCGACTAGCGGGGGTAGAGAGACCCAGTACTTC | CASSSHLWATSGGRETQYF
TRBD1 | - | TRBJ2-3 | TRBV7-3 | TGTGCCAGCAGCTCGGGACAGGGATTGACAGATACGCAGTATTTT | CASSSGQGLTDTQYF
- | few | TRBJ1-2 | TRBV7-9 | TGTTCCAGCAGCTTAGGCCCACAACGGAGAGGGAAGCACACCTTC | CSSSLGPQRRGKHTF
- | few | TRBJ1-6 | TRBV7-9 | TGTGCCAGCAGCTTACAGGTTGGATACTATAATTCACCCCTCCACTTT | CASSLQVGYYNSPLHF
TRBD1 | few | TRBJ2-6 | TRBV4-1 | TGCGCCAGCAGCCAGACAGGGGAAAGGTCTGGGGCCAACGTCCTGACTTTC | CASSQTGERSGANVLTF
- | - | TRBJ1-2 | TRBV5-1 | TGCGCCAGCAGCGATGGACAGCCGTATGGCTACACCTTC | CASSDGQPYGYTF